The 14 T cell receptor beta chains given below trace back to one sample, sequenced in a study of blood T cells in healthy people across ages. A second PCR of roughly 7 to 11 cycles used a sample-barcoded 5' primer and a J-beta primer mix. One entry per CDR3 protein results from TCRdb running MiXCR on the 5' RACE reads. The profile covers 1.5 million to 2 million distinct CDR3 sequences, with roughly 52% appearing a single time and roughly 2.1% taken by the ten largest. Source material: blood. Receptors originate from a woman between 35 and 50 years old in good health.

This chain connects TRBV5-1 to TRBJ1-2, with D possibly TRBD1 on 5 matching bases. The CDR3 has 13 residues. Per the germline V gene, CDR1 is SGHRS and CDR2 is YFSETQ. Trimming pared 1 base from V and 8 bases from J, leaving 12 bases between. This CDR3 is CASSLSRELGYTF. The DNA for the CDR3 is TGCGCCAGCAGCTTGAGCAGGGAGTTGGGCTACACCTTC.

This clonotype was counted between two and nine times. The V call is TRBV28, the J call TRBJ2-5, with a tentative D call TRBD1 (5 bases). The CDR3 is 14 residues long. Per germline, CDR1 MDHEN and CDR2 SYDVKM. The germline V and J ends were trimmed by 6 bases and 2 bases, with 13 bases remaining between them. DNA of the CDR3: TGTGCCAGCAGACTCAAACAGGTTCAAGAGACCCAGTACTTC. This encodes CASRLKQVQETQYF.

The genes are TRBV2 and TRBJ2-1; 7 bases are shared with TRBD1. Germline CDR1 and CDR2: SNHLY and FYNNEI. The CDR3 runs 16 residues. V dropped 4 bases and J dropped 4; count of bases not matched to a gene: 10. CDR3 sequence (DNA): TGTGCCAGCAGTGCATCCCGGGACAGATCTTACAATGAGCAGTTCTTC. Its protein is CASSASRDRSYNEQFF.

This clonotype was seen a handful of times. This chain uses TRBV7-9 with TRBJ2-7, with D perhaps TRBD2 (6 bases). V was shortened by 3 bases and J by 6 bases, with 18 bases between the two germline ends. Germline values: CDR1 SEHNR, CDR2 FQNEAQ (reference sequence). The CDR3 covers 15 residues. The CDR3 protein is CASSFLGGEAFEQYF. In DNA form, the CDR3 reads TGTGCCAGCAGCTTTTTGGGCGGGGAGGCTTTCGAGCAGTACTTC.

This clonotype was picked up a small number of times. The chain joins TRBV6-5 to TRBJ2-1, with D perhaps given as TRBD1 or TRBD2 (6 bases each). V gave up 8 bases and J gave up 4 bases, with 15 bases separating them. Per the germline V gene, CDR1 is MNHEY and CDR2 is SVGAGI. The length of the CDR3 is 14 residues. The CDR3 here is CASASRGQYNEQFF. CDR3 coding DNA: TGTGCCAGCGCTTCCCGGGGGCAATACAATGAGCAGTTCTTC.

J is TRBJ1-6 and V is TRBV20-1, with TRBD1 matching over 7 bases. Germline loops: CDR1 DFQATT, CDR2 SNEGSKA (reference sequence). There are 15 residues in the CDR3. V lost 5 bases and J lost 3; bases outside the gene matches: 7. In DNA form, the CDR3 reads TGCAGTGCTCCCGGGGGGGACAGCTATAATTCACCCCTCCACTTT. Amino acid sequence: CSAPGGDSYNSPLHF.

There are a few counts of this clonotype. The CDR3 region is CSVPGPTNYGYTF. CDR3 sequence (DNA): TGCAGTGTTCCGGGCCCCACCAACTATGGCTACACCTTC. The chain joins TRBV20-1 to TRBJ1-2; no clear D. Trimming shortened V by 7 bases and J by 2 bases, and 14 bases separated the two germline ends. The CDR3 is 13 amino acids. Germline CDR1 and CDR2: DFQATT and SNEGSKA (reference sequence).

V gene TRBV20-1 combines with J gene TRBJ2-5, with D possibly TRBD2 on 6 matching bases. The V and J ends lost 5 bases and 5 bases respectively, with 24 bases between them. Germline V gene lookup returns CDR1 DFQATT and CDR2 SNEGSKA (reference sequence). The CDR3 covers 16 residues. The CDR3 DNA sequence: TGCAGTGCTTTGGACGGCGGGGTAGTAAACCGGGAGACCCAGTACTTC. Translating gives CSALDGGVVNRETQYF.

This sequence joins TRBV20-1 and TRBJ2-2, with TRBD1 matching over 10 bases. The CDR3 contains 15 residues. V shed 6 bases and J 7 bases; nucleotides not matched to a gene: 11. Germline assignment: CDR1 DFQATT and CDR2 SNEGSKA (reference sequence). In DNA, the CDR3 is TGCAGTGCCCTATTGACAGGGGGCTATGGCGGGGAGCTGTTTTTT. This gives the protein CSALLTGGYGGELFF.

V gene TRBV20-1 combines with J gene TRBJ2-3; TRBD1 matches 9 bases. Trimming at V came to 5 bases and at J to 4 bases, leaving 4 bases not matched to a gene. The CDR3 sequence is 13 residues long. Germline V gene data show CDR1 as DFQATT and CDR2 as SNEGSKA (reference sequence). DNA for the CDR3: TGCAGTGCTCCGGACAGGGGACCAGATACGCAGTATTTT. Encoded protein: CSAPDRGPDTQYF.

The rearrangement joins TRBV20-1 to TRBJ2-3, with unresolved D. The CDR3 contains 11 residues. CDR1 and CDR2 from the germline V gene are DFQATT and SNEGSKA (reference sequence). Trimming stripped 4 bases from V and 3 bases from J, with 5 bases between. CDR3 in amino acids: CSATRTDTQYF. The CDR3 DNA reads as TGCAGTGCTACCCGGACAGATACGCAGTATTTT.

The CDR3 sequence: CASRSGGHNEQFF. The CDR3 bases are TGTGCCAGCAGATCTGGGGGTCACAATGAGCAGTTCTTC. The chain links TRBV27 to TRBJ2-1; D tentatively fits TRBD1 or TRBD2 (5 bases each). Trimming left V 6 bases short and J 5 bases short, with 11 bases between. This CDR3 has 13 amino acids. The germline V gene encodes CDR1 MNHEY and CDR2 SMNVEV (reference sequence).

The table lists this clonotype with a few counts. V is TRBV2 and J is TRBJ2-3, with 7 bases identical to TRBD2. Per the germline V gene, CDR1 is SNHLY and CDR2 is FYNNEI. CDR3 length: 12 residues. V was pared by 4 bases and J by 14 bases, with 9 bases of the junction left unmatched. This CDR3 is CASSALTSLLYF. CDR3 coding DNA: TGTGCCAGCAGTGCTCTGACTAGCCTTTTGTATTTT.

Remarks on this clonotype: A much more abundant neighbour one base away suggests this may be a read error. The rearrangement uses TRBV6-5 and TRBJ1-6; the D is unclear. The germline CDR1 and CDR2 sequences are MNHEY and SVGAGI. The V gene lost 7 bases and the J gene lost 0 bases, with 7 bases spanning the gap. CDR3 length: 14 residues. The CDR3 DNA reads as TGTGCCAGCAAGAGGAGCTCCTATAATTCACCCCTCCACTTT. It encodes CASKRSSYNSPLHF.